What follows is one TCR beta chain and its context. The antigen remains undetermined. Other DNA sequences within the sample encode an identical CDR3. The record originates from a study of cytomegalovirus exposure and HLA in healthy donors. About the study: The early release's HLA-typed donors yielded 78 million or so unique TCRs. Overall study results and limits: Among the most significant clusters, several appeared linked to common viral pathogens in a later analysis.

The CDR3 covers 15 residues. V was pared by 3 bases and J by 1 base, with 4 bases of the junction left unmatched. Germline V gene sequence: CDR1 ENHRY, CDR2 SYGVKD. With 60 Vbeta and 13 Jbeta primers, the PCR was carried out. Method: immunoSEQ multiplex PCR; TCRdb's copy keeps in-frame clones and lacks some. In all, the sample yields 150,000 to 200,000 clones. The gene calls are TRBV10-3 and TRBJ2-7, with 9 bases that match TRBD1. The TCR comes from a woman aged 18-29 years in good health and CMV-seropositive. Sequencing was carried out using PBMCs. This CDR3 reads CAISDNGQGSYEQYF. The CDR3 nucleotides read TGTGCCATCAGTGATAATGGACAGGGGTCCTACGAGCAGTACTTC.